The present T cell receptor beta chain was sequenced within a study of CD8+CD57+ T cells in acquired aplastic anemia (dated by TCRdb to the late 2010s). In terms of the full investigation: DNA extracted from sorted CD4+ and CD8+ cells had a mean of roughly 3.3 ug, with a range of roughly 0.19 to 27.4 ug. CD8+CD57+ expansion was defined as a frequency above the mean frequency observed in healthy subjects. Here is what the overall study found, with its caveats: Fewer than 35 CD8+ CDR3 sequences were found to be shared between patients and controls, but these sequences appeared to be highly expressed in patients and within the immunodominant clones of the patients. Patients and healthy controls showed no significant difference in CD8+ Simpson's diversity (P=0.060).

Its CDR3 holds 16 amino acids, cysteine through phenylalanine. The only DNA kept is the CDR3, 48 bases in frame from the first base. The germline V gene gives CDR1 as SNHLY and CDR2 as FYNNEI. With respect to this clonotype: It lacks a known antigen. One junction end disagrees with the germline gene, perhaps due to a read error.

Genomic DNA served as template for TCR beta VDJ combination and CDR3 sequence profiling. An Illumina HiSeq 2000 was the platform used for TCR repertoire sequencing. In the authors' own workflow: Repertoires were assessed using TRBV/TRBJ rearrangement plots, CDR3 size and DJ length profiles, and Simpson's diversity index. The immunodominant clone was defined as the most abundant DNA sequence in deep sequencing data. CDR3 amino acid sequences were checked for sharing between subjects and were compared against published repertoires and the VDJdb database. TCRdb applied fastp at Q25 and MiXCR to the public reads, then kept only in-frame beta chains. Here each entry gathers all rows of one CDR3 protein and keeps the most common genes and DNA. TCRdb's processing, not the authors' own work, is the source of the V and J calls. Across this sample there are 200,000 to 300,000 distinct CDR3 sequences, with roughly 82% seen only once. The ten biggest clones cover 35% to 50% of the sample.

Expansion of CD8+CD57+ cells had been shown by flow cytometry in the patients chosen for sequencing. Severe acquired aplastic anemia was diagnosed in all patients according to International Study of Aplastic Anemia and Agranulocytosis and Camitta criteria. No therapy had been received by the patients at the time of blood sampling. The study deep-sequenced TCR repertoires of sorted CD4+ and CD8+ blood T cells from severe aplastic anemia patients and healthy subjects. In the USA, patient enrollment took place under clinicaltrials.gov protocols 00001620, 01623167, 00001397, 00071045, 00081523 and 00961064. Ficoll-Paque density gradient centrifugation was used to isolate peripheral blood mononuclear cells. Before DNA extraction, CD4+ and CD8+ T cells were sorted with FACS or magnetic beads.

Rearrangement joined TRBV2 to TRBJ2-1; the D gene may be TRBD1 or TRBD2, since each aligns over 6 bases. This receptor was taken from a human donor with aplastic anemia. The source material was sorted CD4+, CD8+, or CD8+CD57+ T cells (not recorded which) from PBMCs. The DNA is as follows: TGTGCCAGCGGGGACGGGGGCGCAAATGGTCAGGATGATCAGCCATTC. Its protein product is CASGDGGANGQDDQPF.